The source of this T cell receptor (beta chain) is a study of cytomegalovirus exposure and HLA in healthy donors (TCRdb year 2017). Concerning the study at large: In an earlier analysis of several hundred of the donors, 276 Gb of sequence data and 95 million to 130 million unique TCR beta sequences from about 190 million T cells were reported. Roughly 300 gigabases of sequencing data and 80 million or so unique TCR sequences were included in an early release covering about 620 HLA-typed donors. Of the roughly 410 genotyped donors, less than 85% were placed in the genetic ancestry cluster associated with self-reported Caucasian donors. The study was designed to test whether signatures of past pathogen exposure could be identified by cataloging public T cell receptors. Using immunosequencing, the study profiled T cell repertoires from 666 subjects and related those repertoires to cytomegalovirus serostatus. A separate validation cohort of over 95 different subjects was used in addition to the roughly 640-subject first cohort. High-throughput TCR immunosequencing, statistical association of individual TCRs with disease status, and machine learning were combined to predict cytomegalovirus infection status. In a later analysis, previously published TCR beta repertoires from 550 to 750 donors were re-analyzed and high-resolution HLA genotyping was added so that TCR occurrence patterns could be studied. Rather than drawing on any new phenotypic data, the later analysis identified candidate immune exposures from TCR beta sequences and the way those sequences occurred across donors. An earlier analysis of approximately 580 of the donors used high-throughput TCR beta sequencing to judge whether each TCR beta V gene segment behaved as functional or pseudogenic. Donor age, sex, ethnicity and CMV serostatus were compiled alongside the repertoire data. In a later genetic analysis, genome-wide SNP genotypes for about 65% of the 666 donors were used, and that subset was treated as a discovery cohort. Every repertoire in the discovery cohort had been generated on one and the same sequencing platform. HLA typing included class I and class II loci at four-digit resolution. Typing coverage differed by locus: A, B, C, DRB1 and DQB1 were typed in roughly 620-630 donors, DQA1 in 522, DPA1 in 600 to 610, and DPB1 in just under 480. A few DR-DQ haplotypes were treated as single units for association and clustering because of strong linkage in the cohort. On average, around 200,000 unique TCR beta nucleotide sequences were sequenced per donor among some 420 genotyped donors of the cohort, with 15% to 20% of those sequences being non-productive. Paper-wide results and their limitations: In a later analysis, over 15,000 TCR beta sequences were associated with specific HLA alleles at a false discovery rate of 0.05. In a later analysis, HLA-associated TCR beta chains showed more clonal expansion and lower generation probabilities than non-associated chains that were equally common. Around 16 rarely observed V segments, including chromosome 9 orphons, were excluded from the earlier analysis of several hundred of the donors because counts were too low. Strong co-occurrence of HLA alleles, especially DR and DQ, made assigning TCR associations to individual alleles difficult. HLA typing was unavailable for some donors at each locus, so association tests used only the typed subset. In a later genetic analysis, fewer N-insertions in productive TCRs were reported among donors in an Asian-associated ancestry cluster than the roughly 700-donor mean. A few of the identified cytomegalovirus-associated TCR beta chains were confirmed in vitro to be specific for cytomegalovirus antigens. The cohort was sequenced for TCR beta chains only, and without alpha or paired-chain data the features that could be detected were limited. A further reported finding was that TCR beta sequences accurately predicted the HLA-A and HLA-B alleles for most subjects in the first cohort. The study listed over 150 TCR beta chains as associated with cytomegalovirus. A cluster of highly shared sequence variants was judged likely to be a technical artifact of the sequencing pipeline. In a later analysis, the rate of TCR association differed among HLA loci, with DRB1 alleles having the most associated TCRs and HLA-C alleles having the fewest. Immune exposure information for the cohort was limited to CMV serostatus. According to a later analysis, parvovirus B19, influenza, CMV and Epstein-Barr virus appeared linked to several top co-occurrence clusters. Presence/absence analyses assumed roughly uniform sequencing depth across donors, an assumption that may not hold. Most TCR sequences were seen in very few donors, while some public TCRs were found in many individuals. Linkage disequilibrium might explain the correlated functional status among segregating V segments, but an unknown experimental factor could not be ruled out. The classifier was reported to diagnose cytomegalovirus status with high specificity and sensitivity in both the original cohort and the validation cohort. The authors suggested that the approach could potentially be extended to other disease states and immunological phenotypes. Some IMGT-functional V segments, including TRBV6-2 and TRBV6-3, could not be distinguished by the 87-base-pair reads and were therefore excluded. According to a later analysis, most CMV-associated TCR beta chains appeared to be HLA-restricted, and the HLA associations seemed to be driven largely by CMV exposure. A later genetic analysis associated a missense DCLRE1C variant with V-gene and J-gene trimming of TCR beta chains, and an independent cohort replicated the association. Broadly in line with IMGT annotations, most TCR beta V segments showed up in productive rearrangements about 90% or about 30% of the time in an earlier analysis of roughly 590 of the donors.

V lost 6 bases and J lost 0 bases, and the count of bases not matched to a germline gene is 7. For CDR1 and CDR2, the germline V gene (reference sequence) lists MNHEY and SMNVEV. From cysteine to phenylalanine, the CDR3 is 18 amino acids long. This entry keeps only the CDR3 DNA: 54 bases, framed from base 1. The method was the immunoSEQ multiplex PCR assay. For the multiplex PCR, a mixture combining 60 forward primers for TCR Vbeta segments and 13 reverse primers for TCR Jbeta segments was used. Amplification of the CDR3 region of rearranged TCR beta genes was performed with a multiplex PCR assay on genomic DNA. Amplified TCR beta libraries were sequenced as 87-base-pair reads on the Illumina HiSeq System. As for how the authors treated the data: Across the 500 to 750 repertoires, a later analysis counted tens of millions of unique TCR beta chains, about 10 million of which were shared by at least two donors. To remove PCR and sequencing errors, raw reads were error-corrected and collapsed into unique sequences using a nearest-neighbor algorithm that merged closely related sequences. To assign V, D and J gene segments, CDR3 sequences were aligned to IMGT reference sequences. For a sequence to be retained, a match of at least six nucleotides was required to both a V gene segment and a J gene segment. A rearrangement was called productive if the CDR3 had no stop codons and remained in frame with V and J, and every other rearrangement was called non-productive. CDR3 was defined according to IMGT convention as the region running from the second conserved V-encoded cysteine to the conserved J-encoded phenylalanine. The earlier analysis of 550 to 650 of the donors excluded any sequence lacking an unambiguous match to a single V gene segment. In an earlier analysis of several hundred of the donors, a V segment was called functional when productive rearrangements were above 56.7%, and segregating when the standard deviation between donors exceeded 5%. A statistical classification framework was built for diagnosing cytomegalovirus status from the catalog of TCR beta chain sequences. In a later analysis, TCR nucleotide sequences were compared against IMGT/GENE-DB human TR gene sequences so that V and J genes could be assigned. Using the TCRdist pipeline, a later analysis assigned CDR3 sequences along with most-parsimonious VDJ recombination scenarios. In a later analysis, every TCR beta chain was defined by the combination of its CDR3 amino acid sequence and its V-gene family, and reads without a unique V-gene family were dropped. As a way to deal with suspected cross-contamination and a sequencing artifact, a later analysis dropped 450 to 700 nucleotide sequences that were highly shared and had low generation probability. A later analysis calculated a clonal expansion index for each public chain from normalized within-repertoire ranks of inferred template counts. Generation probabilities in a later analysis came from a VDJ recombination model fitted to out-of-frame rearrangements, and those results were checked against IGoR. Hypergeometric tests were used in a later analysis to score TCR-TCR, TCR-HLA and TCR-CMV co-occurrence, with a repertoire-size bias correction applied to the TCR pairs. In a later analysis, false discovery rates were estimated by permuting HLA or CMV assignments 20 times. A later analysis grouped co-occurring TCRs with DBSCAN, adding TCRdist sequence similarity when clustering within HLA-allele-positive subsets. For co-occurrence clustering, repertoires with fewer than 30,000 or more than 120,000 public chains were excluded, along with a handful of repertoires with anomalous nucleotide sharing. Entries here come from immuneACCESS through TCRdb and include only in-frame sequences with V and J called. Some clones fail to appear in such tables; in the studies checked, an unresolved V gene covers under half of the shortfall, and the cause of the remainder is unknown. That table is the source of V, J and clone size, and D and trimming were worked out from the DNA. In this sample the table shows 240,000 or so clones, 81% of which occur a single time. About 8% of the sample is held by the ten biggest clonotypes.

The cohort comprised around 690 healthy bone marrow donors. All cohort members were sampled while nominally healthy, although unrecorded immune exposures were likely present. The donor was CMV seropositive and belonged to the group of some 290 seropositive cohort members. Each donor provided a peripheral blood sample, and peripheral blood mononuclear cells were used for TCR beta sequencing. Genomic DNA was extracted from the blood cell samples with the Qiagen DNeasy Blood Extraction Kit. Comment on this clone: Its binding antigen is unknown. No much larger clone is present one base from it, and per-base qualities are unavailable.

The sequence derives from a woman aged 55-69 years in good health and CMV-seropositive. The chain is encoded by TRBV27 joined to TRBJ2-1; 14 central bases correspond to TRBD2. Sequenced material: PBMCs. The DNA sequence is as follows: TGTGCCAGCAGGACGGGACTAGCGGGAGCCAGCTCCTACAATGAGCAGTTCTTC. Translated, this is CASRTGLAGASSYNEQFF.